The 25 T cell receptor beta chains below come from one sample, sequenced in a study of cytomegalovirus exposure and HLA in healthy donors. PCR involved 60 Vbeta and 13 Jbeta primers. The assay was immunoSEQ multiplex PCR, and TCRdb's table has in-frame clones only and misses some. This table has a few hundred thousand clones, 72% appearing once. The specimen was PBMCs. Receptors were obtained from a female donor in good health and CMV-seronegative.

The chain is built from TRBV11-2 and TRBJ2-7; D is undetermined. V was clipped by 7 bases and J by 6 bases, with 22 bases between them. The CDR3 spans 15 residues. The V gene's germline CDR1 is SGHAT and CDR2 FQNNGV. CDR3 sequence reads: CASTSRSRASSEQYF. The CDR3 region has the DNA TGTGCCAGCACCTCCCGGTCTAGAGCGAGTTCCGAGCAGTACTTC.

The chain combines TRBV4-2 with TRBJ2-1, with D possibly being TRBD2 (7 bases). Trimming left V 4 bases short and J 10 bases short, with 23 bases between. CDR1 and CDR2 (germline): LGHNA, YNFKEQ. The CDR3 extends over 16 amino acids. CDR3 in amino acids: CASSRAGVRERGEQFF. For the CDR3, the DNA is TGTGCCAGCAGCCGGGCAGGGGTGCGGGAGAGGGGCGAGCAGTTCTTC.

V and J are TRBV6-5 and TRBJ1-2; 10 bases map to TRBD1. The CDR3 consists of 14 residues. Unmatched junction bases numbered 9, after V lost 6 bases and J lost 8 bases. Germline CDR1 reads MNHEY; CDR2 reads SVGAGI. CDR3 DNA: TGTGCCAGCAGCCTGACAGGGGGCGGCAGGGGCTACACCTTC. Translated: CASSLTGGGRGYTF.

The V gene is TRBV29-1, the J gene TRBJ2-7; D is perhaps TRBD1 (8 bases). Germline assignment: CDR1 SQVTM and CDR2 ANQGSEA. The V gene lost 6 bases and the J gene lost 6 bases, with 21 bases spanning the gap. The CDR3 has 14 residues. The CDR3 spells CSVSTGEGFTEQYF. As DNA, the CDR3 is TGCAGCGTGTCGACAGGGGAGGGGTTCACCGAGCAGTACTTC.

This clone was observed a few times. V gene TRBV28 combines with J gene TRBJ1-6, with 7 bases fitting TRBD1. Germline V gene sequence: CDR1 MDHEN, CDR2 SYDVKM. The CDR3 covers 15 residues. V shed 2 bases and J 4 bases; nucleotides not matched to a gene: 2. The CDR3 reads CASSLTGDYNSPLHF. CDR3 nucleotide sequence: TGTGCCAGCAGTTTAACAGGGGATTATAATTCACCCCTCCACTTT.

This chain joins TRBV5-1 and TRBJ2-3; TRBD1 matches 8 bases. J gave up 0 bases and V 0 bases, and 15 bases lay outside the gene matches. In germline, CDR1 is SGHRS, CDR2 YFSETQ. The CDR3 has 20 residues. DNA of the CDR3: TGCGCCAGCAGCTTGGGGCAGGGGGCTCTGATTCCCGTTAGCACAGATACGCAGTATTTT. Residues: CASSLGQGALIPVSTDTQYF.

The gene calls are TRBV11-2 and TRBJ2-7; 8 positions match TRBD1. This CDR3 is built from 17 residues. Germline lookup yields CDR1 SGHAT and CDR2 FQNNGV. V shed 1 base, J shed 1 base, and the junction held 9 bases outside the gene matches. CDR3 protein: CASSLAWTGIASYEQYF. In DNA, the CDR3 is TGTGCCAGCAGCTTAGCCTGGACAGGGATTGCATCCTACGAGCAGTACTTC.

The chain carries TRBV9 and TRBJ2-6; a weak D match, TRBD1 (6 bases). The CDR3 has 16 amino acids. Germline values: CDR1 SGDLS, CDR2 YYNGEE. Trimming stripped 3 bases from V and 0 bases from J, with 10 bases between. CDR3 sequence: CASSGTASSGANVLTF. CDR3 nucleotides: TGTGCCAGCAGCGGGACAGCCAGCTCTGGGGCCAACGTCCTGACTTTC.

J is TRBJ1-2 and V is TRBV28; D is perhaps TRBD1 (5 bases). Trimming removed 5 bases from V and 1 base from J, with 8 bases in between. CDR1 and CDR2 from the germline V gene are MDHEN and SYDVKM. This CDR3 has 13 residues. In DNA form, the CDR3 reads TGTGCCAGCAGTCCACAGGTTAACTATGGCTACACCTTC. Encoded protein: CASSPQVNYGYTF.

This clone was seen more than once but under ten times. The CDR3, as DNA: TGCGCCAGCAGCTTGGGACTAGCGGGGTACAATGAGCAGTTCTTC. It yields the protein CASSLGLAGYNEQFF. The V gene is TRBV5-1, the J gene TRBJ2-1; TRBD2 aligns across 11 bases. This CDR3 comprises 15 residues. Germline CDR1 reads SGHRS; CDR2 reads YFSETQ. V was clipped by 0 bases and J by 4 bases; unmatched bases: 0.

This clone came up a few times. The chain joins TRBV30 to TRBJ2-1, with 10 bases identical to TRBD2. The V gene's germline CDR1 is GTSNPN and CDR2 SVGIG (reference sequence). CDR3 length: 15 amino acids. With 1 base clipped from V and 7 bases from J, the junction kept 7 bases outside the gene matches. CDR3: CAWSAASGSLNEQFF. CDR3 bases: TGTGCCTGGAGTGCTGCTAGCGGGAGTCTGAATGAGCAGTTCTTC. Filled out from reference TRBV30 and TRBJ2-1, the complete variable domain reads SQTIHQWPATLVQPVGSPLSLECTVEGTSNPNLYWYRQAAGRGLQLLFYSVGIGQISSEVPQNLSASRPQDRQFILSSKKLLLSDSGFYLCAWSAASGSLNEQFFGPGTRLTVL.

The V and J genes are TRBV12-5 and TRBJ2-5; D remains ambiguous. There are 11 residues in the CDR3. Germline loops: CDR1 LGHNT, CDR2 FRNRAP. Between the trimmed V and J ends, which lost 3 bases and 5 bases, there was a span of 4 bases. The chain's CDR3 is CASGFSETQYF. The DNA of the CDR3 is TGTGCTAGTGGTTTCTCGGAGACCCAGTACTTC.

This clone appeared a few times. The chain couples TRBV6-1 to TRBJ2-7, with D tentatively TRBD2 (7 bases). The CDR3 totals 14 residues. V lost 3 bases and J 4 bases, leaving 13 bases between the germline ends. From germline, CDR1 is MNHNS and CDR2 SASEGT. The CDR3 bases are TGTGCCAGCAGTGAGGGGGGGGCGGGTTACGAGCAGTACTTC. Amino acid sequence: CASSEGGAGYEQYF.

The table lists this clone with a few counts. It is unclear where the CDR3 begins or ends on the DNA, so no DNA is shown, and the CDR3 is as TCRdb lists it. The gene calls are TRBV5-1 and TRBJ2-1; TRBD1, the D gene given by the table, was not confirmed from the DNA. The CDR3 is 15 amino acids long, termini counted. Germline lookup yields CDR1 SGHRS and CDR2 YFSETQ. The CDR3 sequence: CASSFGPGGGNEQFF.

The V gene is TRBV28, the J gene TRBJ2-5; a possible D gene is TRBD1 (6 bases). With the DNA end fitting TRBJ2-7 better, the J assignment may be wrong. Germline CDR1 reads MDHEN; CDR2 reads SYDVKM. This CDR3 has 16 residues. CDR3 nucleotide sequence: TGTGCCAGCAGTCCCTTCATGAGGGGGAGAGCCTACGAGCAGTACTTC. Translation: CASSPFMRGRAYEQYF.

The gene calls are TRBV6-1 and TRBJ1-5; 11 nucleotides match TRBD1. This CDR3 contains 14 residues. V lost 3 bases, J lost 10 bases, and 5 bases stayed unmatched. The germline V gene encodes CDR1 MNHNS and CDR2 SASEGT. This chain's CDR3 is CASSDRDRGSPQHF. The CDR3 DNA reads TGTGCCAGCAGTGACAGGGACAGGGGGAGCCCCCAGCATTTT.

The chain combines TRBV6-6 with TRBJ2-2; 8 bases align to TRBD2. CDR3 length equals 16 residues. Germline CDR1 is MNHNY and CDR2 is SVGAGI (reference sequence). V gave up 6 bases and J gave up 2 bases; unmatched junction bases: 8. Here the CDR3 DNA reads TGTGCCAGCAGGTCAACTAGCGGATTAAACACCGGGGAGCTGTTTTTT. Its translation is CASRSTSGLNTGELFF.

This clone was counted once. The chain joins TRBV6-1 to TRBJ2-1, with 13 bases identical to TRBD2. The junction had 3 bases not matched to a gene; V was cut back by 5 bases and J by 5 bases. Germline-derived CDR1 and CDR2 are MNHNS and SASEGT. The CDR3 extends over 15 amino acids. CDR3 in amino acids: CASSLLAGGHNEQFF. In nucleotides, the CDR3 is TGTGCCAGCAGTTTACTAGCGGGAGGGCACAATGAGCAGTTCTTC.

The rearrangement joins TRBV23-1 to TRBJ2-7; the D is unclear. TRBV23-1 is designated an ORF whose function remains uncertain. V lost 6 bases and J lost 7, with 19 bases in between. The CDR3 totals 14 residues. The CDR3 is CASRLYDGSWEQYF. DNA for the CDR3: TGCGCCAGCAGACTATACGACGGGTCTTGGGAGCAGTACTTC.

The chain links TRBV10-3 to TRBJ1-5; D is ambiguous. CDR1 is ENHRY, CDR2 SYGVKD, per germline. The CDR3 contains 13 residues. The V end was cut by 0 bases, the J end by 5 bases, with 5 bases between. In DNA form, the CDR3 reads TGTGCCATCAGTGAGTCGACTCATCAGCCCCAGCATTTT. Encoded protein: CAISESTHQPQHF.

This clone was seen only a few times. This rearrangement joins TRBV6-6 to TRBJ2-1, with a tentative D call TRBD2 (6 bases). Trimming pared 6 bases from V and 10 bases from J, leaving 13 bases between. Germline lookup yields CDR1 MNHNY and CDR2 SVGAGI (reference sequence). The CDR3 is made up of 12 amino acids. In DNA, the CDR3 is TGTGCCAGCAGACTCGGGAGTATAGAGCAGTTCTTC. Its protein product is CASRLGSIEQFF.

This rearrangement joins TRBV7-9 to TRBJ2-1, with D uncertain. Trimming pared 1 base from V and 2 bases from J, leaving 15 bases between. The germline CDR1 and CDR2 sequences are SEHNR and FQNEAQ (reference sequence). The CDR3 runs to 17 residues. CDR3 nucleotide sequence: TGTGCCAGCAGCTTAGAACAGTCTCTTTCTACCTACAATGAGCAGTTCTTC. Protein: CASSLEQSLSTYNEQFF.

The rearrangement links TRBV19 to TRBJ1-2; no clear D gene. V lost 5 bases, J lost 2 bases, and 12 bases lay in between. This CDR3 is 14 amino acids long. The germline V gene encodes CDR1 LNHDA and CDR2 SQIVND (reference sequence). CDR3 DNA sequence: TGTGCCAGTAGTCAGGCGGGCACGAACTATGGCTACACCTTC. This translates into CASSQAGTNYGYTF.

This chain uses TRBV7-2 with TRBJ2-1; the D gene is possibly TRBD2 (6 bases). Trimming took 7 bases from V and 14 from J, leaving 15 bases between them. From germline, CDR1 is SGHTA and CDR2 FQGNSA. This CDR3 contains 11 residues. The DNA for the CDR3 is TGTGCCAGCAACCAGTTCGGCGGGAAGTTCTTC. Encoded protein: CASNQFGGKFF.

The chain employs TRBV7-3 and TRBJ1-3, with TRBD1 as a possible D gene (5 bases). The CDR3 is 14 amino acids. V gave up 4 bases and J gave up 1 base, with 8 bases separating them. In germline, CDR1 is SGHTA, CDR2 FQGTGA. Here the CDR3 reads CASSSSGSGNTIYF. CDR3 nucleotide sequence: TGTGCCAGCAGCTCTTCAGGGTCTGGAAACACCATATATTTT.